The 25 T cell receptor beta chains presented below share a single source sample, sequenced in a study of blood T cell repertoires in COVID-19. Profiled with immunoSEQ multiplex PCR; TCRdb holds only in-frame clones, not every one. This sample yields about 180,000 clones, of which approximately 85% are seen a single time; roughly 3% belongs to the top ten. The sequencing sample was made of peripheral blood. The receptors shown here come from a man aged 55-75 years with acute or convalescent COVID-19.

The chain employs TRBV7-2 and TRBJ1-4; 10 nucleotides agree with TRBD1. Germline V CDR1 and CDR2: SGHTA, FQGNSA. V lost 1 base, J lost 8 bases, and 10 bases stayed unmatched. The CDR3 runs 17 residues. The CDR3 region has the DNA TGTGCCAGCAGCTTAGGGCCCCCGGGACAGGGGAACGAAAAACTGTTTTTT. Amino acid sequence: CASSLGPPGQGNEKLFF.

The rearrangement joins TRBV7-9 to TRBJ2-1, with a possible D match to TRBD2 (6 bases). The V end lost 4 bases, the J end lost 14 bases, and 9 bases lay between the germline ends. CDR3 length: 10 residues. CDR1 and CDR2 (germline): SEHNR, FQNEAQ (reference sequence). The CDR3 is CASSSGGEFF. CDR3 DNA: TGTGCCAGCAGCTCCGGGGGAGAGTTCTTC. The full variable domain, with the rest looked up from reference TRBV7-9 and TRBJ2-1, is DTGVSQNPRHKITKRGQNVTFRCDPISEHNRLYWYRQTLGQGPEFLTYFQNEAQLEKSRLLSDRFSAERPKGSFSTLEIQRTEQGDSAMYLCASSSGGEFFGPGTRLTVL.

V is TRBV19 and J is TRBJ1-1; a possible D gene is TRBD1 (6 bases). Trimming left V 6 bases short and J 2 bases short, with 13 bases between. Germline CDR1 and CDR2: LNHDA and SQIVND (reference sequence). CDR3 length: 14 residues. CDR3 coding DNA: TGTGCCAGTAGGACCGGGACACCAAACACTGAAGCTTTCTTT. Protein: CASRTGTPNTEAFF. The full variable domain, its missing parts supplied by reference TRBV19 and TRBJ1-1, is DGGITQSPKYLFRKEGQNVTLSCEQNLNHDAMYWYRQDPGQGLRLIYYSQIVNDFQKGDIAEGYSVSREKKESFPLTVTSAQKNPTAFYLCASRTGTPNTEAFFGQGTRLTVV.

The rearrangement links TRBV7-2 to TRBJ2-7; the match to TRBD2 covers 9 bases. The CDR3 covers 15 residues. CDR1 is SGHTA, CDR2 FQGNSA, per germline. Trimming cost V 5 bases and J 2 bases; bases outside gene matches: 7. CDR3 region: CASSPTWTSAYEQYF. CDR3 bases: TGTGCCAGCAGCCCCACCTGGACTAGCGCCTACGAGCAGTACTTC.

V usage is TRBV19 and J usage is TRBJ2-7; possible D gene TRBD1, 5 bases. Germline V gives CDR1 LNHDA, CDR2 SQIVND (reference sequence). Trimming removed 4 bases at V and 1 base at J, with 14 bases between. The CDR3 covers 15 residues. CDR3 sequence reads: CASSTQSAGSYEQYF. In DNA form, the CDR3 reads TGTGCCAGTAGTACCCAGAGTGCAGGGTCCTACGAGCAGTACTTC.

The rearrangement links TRBV7-3 to TRBJ2-1; 11 bases align to TRBD2. CDR1 and CDR2 from the germline V gene are SGHTA and FQGTGA. The V and J ends lost 1 base and 0 bases, in that order; junction bases with no gene match: 11. The CDR3 has 20 residues. CDR3 in amino acids: CASSLRGTSGTNRSYNEQFF. CDR3 sequence (DNA): TGTGCCAGCAGCTTAAGGGGGACTAGCGGCACAAACCGCTCCTACAATGAGCAGTTCTTC.

The chain recombines TRBV4-1 with TRBJ2-3; D perhaps matches TRBD1 (7 bases). Looked up from germline, CDR1 is MGHRA and CDR2 is YSYEKL. The CDR3 runs to 16 residues. Trimming removed 1 base from V and 2 bases from J, with 13 bases in between. The CDR3 loop is CASSQGAGGNTDTQYF. The CDR3 DNA reads as TGCGCCAGCAGCCAAGGGGCAGGGGGGAACACAGATACGCAGTATTTT.

V usage is TRBV9 and J usage is TRBJ1-5, with D maybe TRBD1 (6 bases). Between the trimmed V and J ends, which lost 0 bases and 4 bases, there was a span of 14 bases. The CDR3 sequence is 16 residues long. Germline assignment: CDR1 SGDLS and CDR2 YYNGEE. CDR3 residues: CASSVVNRVGNQPQHF. DNA for the CDR3: TGTGCCAGCAGCGTAGTTAACAGGGTCGGAAATCAGCCCCAGCATTTT.

The chain recombines TRBV13 with TRBJ1-5; no definite D call. Deletions cut 0 bases from V and 2 bases from J, with 8 bases between. This CDR3 is 15 amino acids long. Germline V gene sequence: CDR1 PRHDT, CDR2 FYEKMQ (reference sequence). This CDR3 is CASSLGSRGNQPQHF. CDR3 sequence (DNA): TGTGCCAGCAGCTTAGGGAGCCGAGGCAATCAGCCCCAGCATTTT.

The V gene is TRBV6-5, the J gene TRBJ2-3, with 10 bases fitting TRBD1. Unmatched junction bases numbered 4, after V lost 6 bases and J lost 4 bases. The CDR3 has 14 amino acids. Germline V gene data show CDR1 as MNHEY and CDR2 as SVGAGI. CDR3 region: CASSGQGGPDTQYF. Written as DNA, the CDR3 is TGTGCCAGCAGCGGACAGGGGGGGCCAGATACGCAGTATTTT.

The rearrangement uses TRBV6-5 and TRBJ2-2, with D perhaps matching TRBD1 (6 bases). CDR3 length: 13 amino acids. V dropped 4 bases and J dropped 4 bases, with 7 bases sitting between them. Germline V lookup: CDR1 MNHEY, CDR2 SVGAGI. The CDR3 DNA follows: TGTGCCAGCAGTTTGGACAGCACCGGGGAGCTGTTTTTT. Amino acid sequence: CASSLDSTGELFF.

The CDR3, as DNA: TGTGCCAGCAGTTTAAGGTCCAGGGGATGGCGAGGCCAAGAGACCCAGTACTTC. Translating it yields CASSLRSRGWRGQETQYF. The chain links TRBV27 to TRBJ2-5, with a tentative D call TRBD1 (6 bases). The germline V gene encodes CDR1 MNHEY and CDR2 SMNVEV (reference sequence). Between the trimmed V and J ends, which lost 2 bases and 1 base, there was a span of 20 bases. The CDR3 is 18 residues long.

This chain connects TRBV12-5 to TRBJ2-3, with 8 bases that match TRBD2. Unmatched junction bases numbered 3, after V lost 1 base and J lost 0 bases. The CDR3 has 16 amino acids. Per germline, CDR1 LGHNT and CDR2 FRNRAP. CDR3: CASGLALAASTDTQYF. The CDR3 region has the DNA TGTGCTAGTGGTTTGGCACTAGCGGCTAGCACAGATACGCAGTATTTT.

The rearrangement uses TRBV2 and TRBJ1-5; D might be TRBD1 (5 bases). The germline V gene has CDR1 SNHLY and CDR2 FYNNEI. The CDR3 consists of 14 residues. Trimming cost V 4 bases and J 7 bases, with 14 bases left between them. CDR3 in DNA: TGTGCCAGCAGTGGGGCGAGACAGCCCCAGCCCCAGCATTTT. It is translated as CASSGARQPQPQHF.

The chain is built from TRBV7-3 and TRBJ1-1; TRBD1 agrees at 8 bases. After removal of 0 bases from V and 7 bases from J, the junction contained 4 bases not matched to a gene. CDR1 is SGHTA and CDR2 is FQGTGA in the germline V gene. The CDR3 contains 14 residues. This chain's CDR3 is CASSLTQGASEAFF. CDR3 nucleotides: TGTGCCAGCAGCTTAACGCAGGGGGCTAGTGAAGCTTTCTTT.

The J gene is TRBJ1-1, the V gene TRBV19; weak D call: TRBD1 (5 bases). The CDR3 has 16 residues. V lost 6 bases and J 4 bases, leaving 21 bases between the germline ends. Looked up from germline, CDR1 is LNHDA and CDR2 is SQIVND (reference sequence). The DNA of the CDR3 is TGTGCCAGTAGCCCCGGCCTTCAGCCAAGGGGCACTGAAGCTTTCTTT. Translation: CASSPGLQPRGTEAFF. Complete variable domain (other parts from reference TRBV19 and TRBJ1-1): DGGITQSPKYLFRKEGQNVTLSCEQNLNHDAMYWYRQDPGQGLRLIYYSQIVNDFQKGDIAEGYSVSREKKESFPLTVTSAQKNPTAFYLCASSPGLQPRGTEAFFGQGTRLTVV.

As for this clone: The same CDR3 also results from other DNA sequences found in this sample. This chain joins TRBV28 and TRBJ2-7, with D uncertain. Germline V gene sequence: CDR1 MDHEN, CDR2 SYDVKM. The CDR3 has 12 amino acids. Between the trimmed V and J ends, which lost 6 bases and 4 bases, there was a span of 10 bases. CDR3 loop: CASSPTNYEQYF. The CDR3 nucleotides are TGTGCCAGCAGCCCTACTAATTACGAGCAGTACTTC.

This chain uses TRBV11-2 with TRBJ1-2; a possible D gene is TRBD1 (6 bases). Between the trimmed V and J ends, which lost 5 bases and 2 bases, there was a span of 9 bases. Germline V gene data show CDR1 as SGHAT and CDR2 as FQNNGV. This CDR3 region has 13 residues. CDR3 sequence: CASSATGNYGYTF. CDR3 nucleotide sequence: TGTGCCAGCAGCGCAACAGGGAACTATGGCTACACCTTC.

V is TRBV7-2 and J is TRBJ2-3; unclear D gene. Germline V gene data show CDR1 as SGHTA and CDR2 as FQGNSA. Between the trimmed V and J ends, which lost 2 bases and 1 base, there was a span of 7 bases. The CDR3 contains 14 residues. The CDR3 loop is CASSLRSGTDTQYF. CDR3 coding DNA: TGTGCCAGCAGCTTACGGTCGGGCACAGATACGCAGTATTTT.

The chain uses TRBV15 and TRBJ2-5; 8 nucleotides agree with TRBD1. J gave up 2 bases and V 1 base, and 3 bases lay outside the gene matches. The CDR3 is 15 amino acids. Germline assignment: CDR1 LNHNV and CDR2 YYDKDF (reference sequence). The CDR3: CATSRGWDRQETQYF. CDR3 nucleotide sequence: TGTGCCACCAGCAGAGGGTGGGACAGGCAAGAGACCCAGTACTTC.

The rearrangement uses TRBV19 and TRBJ2-5, with TRBD2 identical over 9 bases. The trim removed 4 bases at V and 5 bases at J, leaving 8 bases unmatched. Germline assignment: CDR1 LNHDA and CDR2 SQIVND (reference sequence). The CDR3 is 15 residues long. CDR3 amino acids: CASSRAGGPFETQYF. In DNA, the CDR3 is TGTGCCAGTAGTAGGGCGGGAGGGCCCTTTGAGACCCAGTACTTC.

The rearrangement joins TRBV12-3 or TRBV12-4 to TRBJ2-5, with D possibly matching TRBD1 (5 bases). V was shortened by 6 bases and J by 4 bases, with 12 bases between the two germline ends. CDR3 length: 13 residues. The CDR3 region is CASSVPGRETQYF. CDR3 coding DNA: TGTGCCAGCAGCGTACCAGGGCGAGAGACCCAGTACTTC.

J is TRBJ2-1 and V is TRBV10-3, with 7 bases that match TRBD2. The V gene's germline CDR1 is ENHRY and CDR2 SYGVKD. V was clipped by 10 bases and J by 3 bases; unmatched bases: 12. The CDR3 length is 15 residues. The CDR3 protein is CATCAPERDYNEQFF. The DNA of the CDR3 is TGTGCCACCTGCGCCCCTGAGCGGGACTACAATGAGCAGTTCTTC.

This rearrangement joins TRBV23-1 to TRBJ2-3; D might be TRBD1 (6 bases). TRBV23-1 is known as an ORF, though its function is uncertain. CDR3 length: 14 amino acids. V was cut by 3 bases and J by 4 bases, with 11 bases left in between. The CDR3 spells CASSHRPGADTQYF. CDR3 coding DNA: TGCGCCAGCAGTCACCGACCAGGGGCAGATACGCAGTATTTT.

The J gene is TRBJ2-4, the V gene TRBV5-1, with 8 bases aligning to TRBD1. CDR3 length: 19 residues. With 2 bases clipped from V and 2 bases from J, the junction kept 15 bases outside the gene matches. Germline assignment: CDR1 SGHRS and CDR2 YFSETQ. The CDR3 sequence is CASSFGSLPGGITKNIQYF. The CDR3 DNA follows: TGCGCCAGCAGCTTCGGATCCCTCCCAGGGGGCATAACCAAAAACATTCAGTACTTC.